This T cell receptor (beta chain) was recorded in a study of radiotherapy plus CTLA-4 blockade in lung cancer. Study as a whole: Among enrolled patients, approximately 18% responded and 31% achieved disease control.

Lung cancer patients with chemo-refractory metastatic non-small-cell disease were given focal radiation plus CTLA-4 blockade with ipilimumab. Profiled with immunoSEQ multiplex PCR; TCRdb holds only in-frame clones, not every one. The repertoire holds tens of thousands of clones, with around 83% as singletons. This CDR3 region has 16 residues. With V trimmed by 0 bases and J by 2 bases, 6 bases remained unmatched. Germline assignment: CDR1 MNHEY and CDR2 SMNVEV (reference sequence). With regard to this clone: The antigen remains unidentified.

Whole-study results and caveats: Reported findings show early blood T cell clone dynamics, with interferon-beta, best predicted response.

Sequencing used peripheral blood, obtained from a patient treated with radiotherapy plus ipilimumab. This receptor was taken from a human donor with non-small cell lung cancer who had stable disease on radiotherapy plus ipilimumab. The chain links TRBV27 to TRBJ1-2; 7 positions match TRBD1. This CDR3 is CASSLSPKGANYGYTF. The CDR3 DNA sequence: TGTGCCAGCAGTTTATCGCCCAAGGGGGCCAACTATGGCTACACCTTC.